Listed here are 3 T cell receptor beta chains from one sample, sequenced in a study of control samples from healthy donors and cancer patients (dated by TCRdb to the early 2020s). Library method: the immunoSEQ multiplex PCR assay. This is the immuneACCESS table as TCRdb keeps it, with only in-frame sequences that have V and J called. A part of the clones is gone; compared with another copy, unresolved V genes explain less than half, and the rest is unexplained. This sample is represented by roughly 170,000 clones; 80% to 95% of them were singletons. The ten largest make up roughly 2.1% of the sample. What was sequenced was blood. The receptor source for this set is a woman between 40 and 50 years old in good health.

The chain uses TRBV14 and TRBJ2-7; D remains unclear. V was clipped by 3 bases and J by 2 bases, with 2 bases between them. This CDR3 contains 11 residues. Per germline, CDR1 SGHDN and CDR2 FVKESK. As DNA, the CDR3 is TGTGCCAGCAGCCACGCCTACGAGCAGTACTTC. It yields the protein CASSHAYEQYF.

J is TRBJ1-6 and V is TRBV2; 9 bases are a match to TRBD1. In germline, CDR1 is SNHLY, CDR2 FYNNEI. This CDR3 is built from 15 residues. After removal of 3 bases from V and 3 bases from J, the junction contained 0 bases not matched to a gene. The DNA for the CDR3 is TGTGCCAGCAGTGAGGGACAGGGCTATAATTCACCCCTCCACTTT. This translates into CASSEGQGYNSPLHF.

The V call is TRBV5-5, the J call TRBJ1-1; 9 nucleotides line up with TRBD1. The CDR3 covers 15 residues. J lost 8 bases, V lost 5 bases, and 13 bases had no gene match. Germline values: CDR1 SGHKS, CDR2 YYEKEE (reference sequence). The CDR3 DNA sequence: TGTGCCAGCAGTGTGGGGGGGACAGGGTCCAGAGAAGCTTTCTTT. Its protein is CASSVGGTGSREAFF. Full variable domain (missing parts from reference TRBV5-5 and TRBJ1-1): DAGVTQSPTHLIKTRGQQVTLRCSPISGHKSVSWYQQVLGQGPQFIFQYYEKEERGRGNFPDRFSARQFPNYSSELNVNALLLGDSALYLCASSVGGTGSREAFFGQGTRLTVV.